The 21 T cell receptor beta chains presented below share a single source sample, sequenced in a study of shared clonotypes between healthy human individuals (dated by TCRdb to about 2020). Receptor libraries were prepared by the immunoSEQ multiplex PCR assay. In its TCRdb copy, this immuneACCESS table keeps in-frame sequences only and misses some clones. Where compared with another copy, unresolved V genes explain less than half of these, and the others have no known cause. This sample gives under 1,100,000 clones in total; about 74% of them show up just once. The ten biggest clones cover about 1.5% of the sample. Sequencing was done on a sample of memory CD4+ T cells sorted from blood. The cell subset or site label of this sample denotes: CD45RA-negative fraction. These TCRs come from a young man in good health.

The CDR3 nucleotides read TGTGCCAGCAGCCCCCTAGGGGAGATGAGCTCCTATAATTCACCCCTCCACTTT. This translates into CASSPLGEMSSYNSPLHF. V gene TRBV28 combines with J gene TRBJ1-6, with D perhaps matching TRBD1 (5 bases). Trimming removed 6 bases at V and 0 bases at J, with 18 bases between. The CDR3 is 18 residues long. CDR1 MDHEN and CDR2 SYDVKM come from the germline V gene.

This clone was seen only once. J is TRBJ1-6 and V is TRBV6-1; 7 bases agree with TRBD1. There are 16 residues in the CDR3. The germline CDR1 and CDR2 sequences are MNHNS and SASEGT. V shed 0 bases and J 8 bases; nucleotides not matched to a gene: 7. In DNA, the CDR3 is TGTGCCAGCAGTGAAGCGCTAGGGACAGCCTATTCACCCCTCCACTTT. It is translated as CASSEALGTAYSPLHF.

The chain uses TRBV5-4 and TRBJ2-1, with TRBD2 as a possible D gene (5 bases). Germline V gives CDR1 SGHNT, CDR2 YYREEE (reference sequence). CDR3 size: 13 residues. Deletions cut 2 bases from V and 3 bases from J, with 6 bases between. The CDR3 DNA sequence: TGTGCCAGCAGCTTAGACTACTACAATGAGCAGTTCTTC. Protein sequence: CASSLDYYNEQFF.

In this sample, this clone turned up once. The gene calls are TRBV27 and TRBJ1-2, with D possibly matching TRBD1 (5 bases). Germline V lookup: CDR1 MNHEY, CDR2 SMNVEV (reference sequence). The CDR3 is 14 residues long. Trimming shortened V by 4 bases and J by 8 bases, and 17 bases separated the two germline ends. CDR3 loop: CASSSGLGELGYTF. The CDR3 DNA reads TGTGCCAGCAGTTCAGGATTGGGGGAGCTGGGCTACACCTTC.

V usage is TRBV9 and J usage is TRBJ2-1; unclear D gene. The V and J ends lost 1 base and 7 bases respectively, with 9 bases between them. This CDR3 comprises 13 residues. Germline assignment: CDR1 SGDLS and CDR2 YYNGEE. CDR3 coding DNA: TGTGCCAGCAGCGTATCCCAGTCGAATGAGCAGTTCTTC. The encoded protein is CASSVSQSNEQFF.

This clone has just a few counts. This chain uses TRBV18 with TRBJ1-5; tentative D call: TRBD1 (6 bases). CDR3 length: 16 residues. Per germline, CDR1 KGHSH and CDR2 LQKENI. Trimming removed 6 bases at V and 4 bases at J, with 19 bases between. CDR3 residues: CASSGGTYGGNQPQHF. The CDR3, as DNA: TGTGCCAGCTCTGGAGGGACATATGGGGGGAATCAGCCCCAGCATTTT.

The gene calls are TRBV7-2 and TRBJ1-5, with 11 bases matching TRBD1. There are 16 residues in the CDR3. In germline, CDR1 is SGHTA, CDR2 FQGNSA. The trim removed 5 bases at V and 4 bases at J, leaving 7 bases unmatched. CDR3 loop: CASSPGTGGGNQPQHF. CDR3 DNA sequence: TGTGCCAGCAGCCCTGGGACAGGGGGAGGGAATCAGCCCCAGCATTTT.

The rearrangement links TRBV10-3 to TRBJ2-1; D not resolved. Between the trimmed V and J ends, which lost 10 bases and 5 bases, there was a span of 15 bases. The germline CDR1 and CDR2 sequences are ENHRY and SYGVKD. The CDR3 runs to 13 residues. The CDR3 DNA reads as TGTGCCAGTAGAGACCGCGCGGACAATGAGCAGTTCTTC. Translated: CASRDRADNEQFF.

This chain uses TRBV5-4 with TRBJ2-7, with 12 bases lining up with TRBD1. The germline CDR1 and CDR2 sequences are SGHNT and YYREEE (reference sequence). V shed 4 bases and J 7 bases; nucleotides not matched to a gene: 9. This CDR3 contains 15 residues. The CDR3 protein is CASSPSRDRGQEQYF. In DNA, the CDR3 is TGTGCCAGCAGCCCTAGCCGGGACAGGGGGCAAGAGCAGTACTTC. The full variable domain, its missing parts supplied by reference TRBV5-4 and TRBJ2-7, is ETGVTQSPTHLIKTRGQQVTLRCSSQSGHNTVSWYQQALGQGPQFIFQYYREEENGRGNFPPRFSGLQFPNYSSELNVNALELDDSALYLCASSPSRDRGQEQYFGPGTRLTVT.

The chain joins TRBV15 to TRBJ2-5, with D perhaps being TRBD1 or TRBD2 (6 bases each). The CDR3 totals 19 residues. Germline values: CDR1 LNHNV, CDR2 YYDKDF (reference sequence). Trimming removed 1 base at V and 1 base at J, with 22 bases between. In DNA, the CDR3 is TGTGCCACCAGCAGAGGGGTGGGGGGCAGGGCCCCTTTCCAAGAGACCCAGTACTTC. As protein: CATSRGVGGRAPFQETQYF.

This rearrangement joins TRBV30 to TRBJ2-3; weak D call: TRBD2 (6 bases). Germline CDR1 GTSNPN, CDR2 SVGIG (reference sequence). This CDR3 spans 12 amino acids. The V gene lost 4 bases and the J gene lost 3 bases, with 8 bases spanning the gap. CDR3 coding DNA: TGTGCCTGGACGGCGGGAACAGATACGCAGTATTTT. This translates into CAWTAGTDTQYF.

The V and J genes are TRBV5-1 and TRBJ2-1, with TRBD2 matching over 11 bases. Germline V gives CDR1 SGHRS, CDR2 YFSETQ. Losses at the gene ends were 0 bases for V and 10 bases for J; bases not matched to a gene: 6. This CDR3 spans 15 amino acids. The CDR3 is CASSLGGLAAEEQFF. CDR3 DNA: TGCGCCAGCAGCTTGGGGGGACTAGCGGCCGAAGAGCAGTTCTTC.

The chain couples TRBV5-1 to TRBJ2-5; D unclear. Germline CDR1 SGHRS, CDR2 YFSETQ. The CDR3 spans 12 residues. V gave up 1 base and J gave up 5 bases, with 6 bases separating them. CDR3 bases: TGCGCCAGCAGCTTGAATTCTGAGACCCAGTACTTC. Its protein product is CASSLNSETQYF.

The chain couples TRBV5-1 to TRBJ2-7, with D possibly being TRBD1 (6 bases). Germline lookup yields CDR1 SGHRS and CDR2 YFSETQ. V was clipped by 4 bases and J by 5 bases, with 16 bases between them. The CDR3 contains 14 residues. As DNA, the CDR3 is TGCGCCAGCAGCACAGCCGTAACAGGGAACGAGCAGTACTTC. Protein: CASSTAVTGNEQYF.

V gene TRBV29-1 combines with J gene TRBJ1-4; weak D call: TRBD1 (6 bases). Germline CDR1 SQVTM, CDR2 ANQGSEA. This CDR3 comprises 13 residues. V gave up 5 bases and J gave up 8 bases, with 15 bases separating them. The CDR3 nucleotides are TGCAGCGTTAGCGAACAAGGGGGGGAAAAACTGTTTTTT. Its protein is CSVSEQGGEKLFF.

This rearrangement joins TRBV15 to TRBJ1-3; 9 bases fit TRBD1. The CDR3 extends over 17 amino acids. Germline V gives CDR1 LNHNV, CDR2 YYDKDF (reference sequence). Trimming cost V 0 bases and J 2 bases; bases outside gene matches: 5. The CDR3 sequence: CATSRDTGQGTGNTIYF. Written as DNA, the CDR3 is TGTGCCACCAGCAGAGATACGGGACAGGGTACTGGAAACACCATATATTTT.

This chain joins TRBV7-8 and TRBJ2-3, with 9 bases fitting TRBD2. V was clipped by 11 bases and J by 4 bases; unmatched bases: 10. This CDR3 spans 14 amino acids. Germline V gene sequence: CDR1 SGHVS, CDR2 FQNEAQ. The CDR3 region is CALSAGGAPDTQYF. The CDR3, as DNA: TGTGCCCTAAGTGCGGGGGGGGCCCCAGATACGCAGTATTTT.

This chain joins TRBV19 and TRBJ2-7; tentative D call: TRBD2 (6 bases). Trimming left V 7 bases short and J 6 bases short, with 22 bases between. The length of the CDR3 is 15 residues. Germline loops: CDR1 LNHDA, CDR2 SQIVND (reference sequence). The CDR3 protein is CASTTEGGPFSEQYF. The CDR3 DNA follows: TGTGCCAGTACCACAGAAGGAGGGCCCTTCTCCGAGCAGTACTTC.

This clone was found a few times. The CDR3: CASRGEAGHYYGYTF. For the CDR3, the DNA is TGTGCCAGTCGCGGGGAGGCTGGTCACTACTATGGCTACACCTTC. The chain employs TRBV11-3 and TRBJ1-2; the D is unclear. The CDR3 spans 15 residues. The germline V gene encodes CDR1 SGHNT and CDR2 YENEEA. V lost 9 bases to trimming and J lost 3 bases, with 20 bases between them.

The table lists this clone with a few counts. DNA of the CDR3: TGTGCCAGCACCTTCAGGGACGTACTCTATGGCTACACCTTC. It translates to CASTFRDVLYGYTF. This rearrangement joins TRBV28 to TRBJ1-2; TRBD1 is a possible D gene (5 bases). Germline V gives CDR1 MDHEN, CDR2 SYDVKM. V gave up 7 bases and J gave up 4 bases, with 16 bases separating them. There are 14 residues in the CDR3.

The DNA of the CDR3 is TGCGCCAGCAGTTGGGCCGGGAACACTGAAGCTTTCTTT. As protein: CASSWAGNTEAFF. The V and J genes are TRBV10-1 and TRBJ1-1; D remains unclear. The CDR3 length is 13 residues. The germline V and J ends were trimmed by 5 bases and 1 base, with 8 bases remaining between them. The germline gives CDR1 WNHNN, CDR2 SYGVQD (reference sequence).